These 25 T cell receptor beta chains came from one sample sequenced in a study of sequential checkpoint blockade in melanoma. As for treatment: randomized to nivolumab then ipilimumab (arm A) or the reverse (arm B). Measured with immunoSEQ multiplex PCR; TCRdb has only the in-frame clones, and not every one. This table has more than 15,000 clones, 55% to 75% appearing once. Sequenced material: CD8+ T cells sorted from blood (inferred from file names), taken from a patient given nivolumab and ipilimumab in sequence. The receptors shown here come from a human donor with melanoma.

This clone is labeled medium-sized. The chain has TRBV18 and TRBJ1-2; TRBD1 agrees at 11 bases. CDR1 is KGHSH and CDR2 is LQKENI in the germline V gene. V was pared by 6 bases and J by 7 bases, with 13 bases of the junction left unmatched. The CDR3 totals 16 residues. The CDR3 nucleotides read TGTGCCAGCTCCCAACCTATTGGACAGGGGGCGGTTGGCTACACCTTC. Amino acids: CASSQPIGQGAVGYTF.

The genes are TRBV7-8 and TRBJ2-3, with TRBD2 matching 13 bases. The CDR3 totals 16 residues. Germline CDR1 reads SGHVS; CDR2 reads FQNEAQ. The V segment lost 3 bases and the J segment 6 bases; nucleotides outside the gene matches: 6. The CDR3 nucleotides read TGTGCCAGCAGCTTCGGGACTAGCGGGACATTTGATACGCAGTATTTT. It is translated as CASSFGTSGTFDTQYF.

A few counts support this clone. The rearrangement uses TRBV5-4 and TRBJ2-3; TRBD2 aligns across 7 bases. V shed 4 bases, J shed 5 bases, and the junction held 22 bases outside the gene matches. The CDR3 covers 19 residues. Looked up from germline, CDR1 is SGHNT and CDR2 is YYREEE (reference sequence). The CDR3 loop is CASSQDLGLAVRGGDTQYF. The CDR3 DNA is TGTGCCAGCAGCCAAGATCTGGGGCTAGCGGTCCGGGGAGGAGATACGCAGTATTTT.

Only a few counts were recorded for this clone. The V gene is TRBV10-3, the J gene TRBJ2-7; TRBD1 aligns across 8 bases. This CDR3 is built from 16 residues. Germline V gene sequence: CDR1 ENHRY, CDR2 SYGVKD. With V trimmed by 6 bases and J by 0 bases, 10 bases remained unmatched. DNA of the CDR3: TGTGCCATCAGCGATGCCACAGGGGGTAGCTCCTACGAGCAGTACTTC. This translates into CAISDATGGSSYEQYF.

The table lists this clone with a few counts. At one boundary the junction diverges from the germline segment, which might be a read error. This rearrangement joins TRBV10-3 to TRBJ2-7, with 11 bases matching TRBD1. The CDR3 runs 15 residues. Germline CDR1 ENHRY, CDR2 SYGVKD. CDR3 loop: CASSEGTGGSYEQYF. The CDR3 DNA reads as TGTGCCAGCAGTGAAGGGACAGGGGGCTCCTACGAGCAGTACTTC.

Note on this clone: A junction boundary mismatches the germline segment, possibly from a read error. This chain connects TRBV9 to TRBJ1-6; D is undetermined. Germline V CDR1 and CDR2: SGDLS, YYNGEE. The CDR3 loop spans 13 amino acids. The CDR3 loop is CASSPETPRILHF. CDR3 nucleotide sequence: TGCGCCAGCAGCCCTGAAACGCCCAGAATCCTCCACTTT.

This clone was seen once. The chain joins TRBV5-4 to TRBJ2-5; TRBD2 matches 8 bases. The last part of the DNA fits TRBJ2-7 better; the J call may be wrong. The CDR3 has 15 amino acids. CDR1 is SGHNT and CDR2 is YYREEE in the germline V gene (reference sequence). The CDR3: CASSLGYGGVYEQYF. CDR3 DNA sequence: TGTGCCAGCAGCTTGGGTTACGGGGGGGTCTACGAGCAGTACTTC.

The CDR3 is CASRGSDRTNTEAFF. DNA of the CDR3: TGTGCCAGCAGGGGATCGGACAGGACGAACACTGAAGCTTTCTTT. The V gene is TRBV7-9, the J gene TRBJ1-1; the match to TRBD1 covers 7 bases. Germline CDR1 and CDR2: SEHNR and FQNEAQ (reference sequence). After removal of 6 bases from V and 1 base from J, the junction contained 8 bases not matched to a gene. The CDR3 length is 15 residues.

This clone has just one count. The chain has TRBV18 and TRBJ1-5, with D possibly TRBD1 on 6 matching bases. Trimming removed 5 bases from V and 6 bases from J, with 17 bases in between. CDR3 length equals 15 residues. Germline values: CDR1 KGHSH, CDR2 LQKENI. The DNA for the CDR3 is TGTGCCAGCTCATTTTACAGGGAATTTCGTCAGCCCCAGCATTTT. Amino acids: CASSFYREFRQPQHF.

CDR3: CASSWTGGFYEQYF. The DNA for the CDR3 is TGTGCCAGCAGCTGGACAGGGGGATTCTACGAGCAGTACTTC. V gene TRBV7-9 combines with J gene TRBJ2-7; 10 bases fit TRBD1. This CDR3 contains 14 residues. Germline V gene lookup returns CDR1 SEHNR and CDR2 FQNEAQ (reference sequence). The J segment lost 3 bases and the V segment lost 4 bases, leaving 3 bases of the junction unmatched.

V gene TRBV11-2 combines with J gene TRBJ1-1, with TRBD1 matching 8 bases. Germline V gene data show CDR1 as SGHAT and CDR2 as FQNNGV. The CDR3 is made up of 14 amino acids. The trim removed 5 bases at V and 1 base at J, leaving 3 bases unmatched. CDR3 sequence (DNA): TGTGCCAGCAGCCCAGACAGGGGGAACACTGAAGCTTTCTTT. It specifies CASSPDRGNTEAFF.

The V and J genes are TRBV7-8 and TRBJ1-6, with TRBD1 identical over 7 bases. CDR3 size: 17 residues. The V and J ends lost 2 bases and 1 base, in that order; junction bases with no gene match: 5. Per germline, CDR1 SGHVS and CDR2 FQNEAQ. The CDR3 sequence is CASSLRAGGSYNSPLHF. The CDR3 DNA sequence: TGTGCCAGCAGCTTACGGGCAGGGGGGTCCTATAATTCACCCCTCCACTTT.

V gene TRBV4-1 combines with J gene TRBJ2-7; 12 positions agree with TRBD2. CDR1 is MGHRA and CDR2 is YSYEKL in the germline V gene. The trim removed 2 bases at V and 4 bases at J, leaving 3 bases unmatched. This CDR3 comprises 15 residues. The CDR3 coding sequence is TGCGCCAGCAGCCAATGGCTAGCGGGAGGGTACGAGCAGTACTTC. Protein product: CASSQWLAGGYEQYF.

This CDR3 reads CASSPTGIPRNTEAFF. The CDR3 region has the DNA TGTGCCAGCAGCCCGACAGGGATTCCTAGGAACACTGAAGCTTTCTTT. This chain links TRBV28 with TRBJ1-1; 7 bases are a match to TRBD1. CDR3 size: 16 residues. Trimming cost V 6 bases and J 1 base; bases outside gene matches: 11. Germline V gives CDR1 MDHEN, CDR2 SYDVKM.

The gene calls are TRBV15 and TRBJ1-2, with D hard to call. This CDR3 has 16 amino acids. Germline CDR1 is LNHNV and CDR2 is YYDKDF (reference sequence). Trimming left V 0 bases short and J 1 base short, with 12 bases between. CDR3 amino acids: CATSRDPARINYGYTF. DNA of the CDR3: TGTGCCACCAGCAGAGATCCAGCCAGGATTAACTATGGCTACACCTTC.

V gene TRBV21-1 combines with J gene TRBJ1-1; the D segment call TRBD1 is taken from the table without a DNA check. TRBV21-1 is flagged as a pseudogene. There are 10 residues in the CDR3. As DNA, the CDR3 is TGTGCCAGCAGCAAAGCGACAGGGTTCTTT. It is translated as CASSKATGFF.

This clone appeared a few times. The chain links TRBV19 to TRBJ2-7; D is perhaps TRBD1 (5 bases). Trimming took 4 bases from V and 5 from J, leaving 18 bases between them. This CDR3 contains 15 residues. The germline CDR1 and CDR2 sequences are LNHDA and SQIVND (reference sequence). CDR3 coding DNA: TGTGCCAGTAGTAGGAGAGACAGCAGGAGCGACGAGCAGTACTTC. This gives the protein CASSRRDSRSDEQYF.

The chain uses TRBV27 and TRBJ2-5, with D unresolved. The J call may be faulty, since TRBJ2-7 better matches the DNA end. The CDR3 sequence is 14 residues long. Germline loops: CDR1 MNHEY, CDR2 SMNVEV (reference sequence). CDR3 sequence reads: CASSFGVSSYEQYF. CDR3 sequence (DNA): TGTGCCAGCAGTTTTGGCGTTAGCTCCTACGAGCAGTACTTC.

J is TRBJ1-5 and V is TRBV28; D possibly corresponds to TRBD1 (5 bases). The CDR3 sequence is 14 residues long. The V gene lost 5 bases and the J gene lost 5 bases, with 13 bases spanning the gap. Germline V CDR1 and CDR2: MDHEN, SYDVKM. In nucleotides, the CDR3 is TGTGCCAGCAGTCAGCTACAGGCAGATCAGCCCCAGCATTTT. Protein: CASSQLQADQPQHF.

The chain is built from TRBV9 and TRBJ2-1; 12 bases are shared with TRBD2. Germline loops: CDR1 SGDLS, CDR2 YYNGEE. CDR3 length: 14 residues. Trimming at V came to 3 bases and at J to 8 bases, leaving 3 bases not matched to a gene. CDR3: CASSASGRADEQFF. Here the CDR3 DNA reads TGTGCCAGCAGCGCTAGCGGGAGGGCGGATGAGCAGTTCTTC.

This rearrangement joins TRBV13 to TRBJ2-2; 8 nucleotides align to TRBD1. After removal of 5 bases from V and 3 bases from J, the junction contained 5 bases not matched to a gene. The CDR3 runs to 15 residues. Germline CDR1 reads PRHDT; CDR2 reads FYEKMQ (reference sequence). The CDR3 bases are TGTGCCAGCAGCCTCACGGACAGGGACACCGGGGAGCTGTTTTTT. This sequence encodes CASSLTDRDTGELFF.

The chain carries TRBV19 and TRBJ2-7; 7 bases match TRBD2. CDR1 and CDR2 (germline): LNHDA, SQIVND (reference sequence). Trimming cost V 3 bases and J 0 bases; bases outside gene matches: 5. The CDR3 sequence is 15 residues long. The CDR3 nucleotides read TGTGCCAGTAGTATTTCTAGCGGAAACTCCTACGAGCAGTACTTC. Translation: CASSISSGNSYEQYF.

Concerning this clone itself: It differs at one base from a far larger clone, so likely a read error. Other DNA sequences within the sample encode an identical CDR3. The chain has TRBV5-1 and TRBJ1-1, with D maybe TRBD1 (5 bases). The CDR3 totals 12 residues. Trimming shortened V by 1 base and J by 4 bases, and 5 bases separated the two germline ends. Germline V gene lookup returns CDR1 SGHRS and CDR2 YFSETQ. CDR3 region: CASSLRGTEAFF. CDR3 nucleotides: TGCGCCAGCAGCTTGAGGGGCACTGAAGCTTTCTTT.

This CDR3 is CASTKAGQETQYF. The CDR3 coding sequence is TGCGCCAGCACCAAAGCGGGTCAAGAGACCCAGTACTTC. This rearrangement joins TRBV10-2 to TRBJ2-5; TRBD2 is a possible D gene (6 bases). Per germline, CDR1 WSHSY and CDR2 SAAADI. The V end was cut by 7 bases, the J end by 2 bases, with 11 bases between. The CDR3 has 13 residues.

There are a few counts of this clone. This rearrangement joins TRBV27 to TRBJ1-2; TRBD1 matches 12 bases. Germline V CDR1 and CDR2: MNHEY, SMNVEV (reference sequence). Losses at the gene ends were 6 bases for V and 4 bases for J; bases not matched to a gene: 12. This CDR3 region has 17 residues. Written as DNA, the CDR3 is TGTGCCAGCAGGGCACCGGGACAGGGGGCGCAGAGCTATGGCTACACCTTC. Protein product: CASRAPGQGAQSYGYTF.